This T cell receptor beta chain appears in the sequencing data of a study of blood T cells in healthy people across ages. This clonotype has more than one count but fewer than ten. Antigen specificity is unknown. Alongside a J-beta primer mix, a sample-barcoded 5' primer served in a second PCR lasting about 7 to 12 cycles. TCRdb independently ran MiXCR on the 5' RACE reads; one entry per CDR3 protein. The sample yields under 750,000 distinct CDR3 sequences, 40% to 50% seen once. General observations from the study: TCR beta diversity per million T cells fell roughly linearly with age.

Trimming took off 1 base at V and 4 bases at J, with 6 bases between the two ends. The CDR3 extends over 13 amino acids. In germline, CDR1 is MNHEY, CDR2 SMNVEV (reference sequence). The sequence came from an older man in good health. The rearrangement joins TRBV27 to TRBJ2-3; perhaps TRBD1 as D (5 bases). Specimen: blood. CDR3: CASSLWGADTQYF. CDR3 DNA sequence: TGTGCCAGCAGTTTATGGGGCGCAGATACGCAGTATTTT.